The present entry profiles one T cell receptor beta chain with its context. The sample originates from a study of blood T cell repertoires in COVID-19. About the research overall: Donors in the United States, Italy and Spain gave samples during acute or convalescent COVID-19. The analysed material was cDNA or gDNA that came from T cells, B-cell-depleted T cells, or PBMCs.

In the study's own analysis: Reference gene primer amplification in the assay estimated nucleated cell counts. Using immunoSEQ multiplex PCR, the repertoire was profiled, and TCRdb retains in-frame clones only, with some absent. That table furnishes V, J and clone size, whereas the DNA furnished D and trimming. The data show 100,000 to 150,000 clones, with approximately 84% seen just once and approximately 18% held by the top ten. V lost 1 base to trimming and J lost 6 bases, with 15 bases between them. Germline V gives CDR1 SGHTA, CDR2 FQGNSA. The CDR3 is 16 amino acids. The rearrangement uses TRBV7-2 and TRBJ2-2, with D hard to call. The origin of this receptor is a woman older than 75 with acute or convalescent COVID-19. Sequencing used peripheral blood. DNA of the CDR3: TGTGCCAGCAGCTTAGAGTCTCAGGTTTCAGCCGGGGAGCTGTTTTTT. Translated: CASSLESQVSAGELFF.